This TCR beta chain comes out of a study of blood T cell repertoires in COVID-19. Study overall: The origin of the acute and convalescent COVID-19 samples was the United States, Italy and Spain. The analysed material was cDNA or gDNA that came from T cells, B-cell-depleted T cells, or PBMCs.

Per the original data handling: Amplification from reference gene primers served as the basis for estimated nucleated cell counts. Generated by immunoSEQ multiplex PCR, the TCRdb table keeps only in-frame clones and is missing some. Clone size and V and J calls were adopted from that table, with D and trimming inferred from the DNA. The sample holds 200,000 to 300,000 clones, roughly 81% seen once. The CDR3 extends over 15 amino acids. J lost 3 bases, V lost 3 bases, and 3 bases had no gene match. Germline CDR1 SGDLS, CDR2 YYNGEE. This receptor was identified in a man in his fifties with acute or convalescent COVID-19. The genes are TRBV9 and TRBJ2-1; TRBD2 agrees at 10 bases. Material for sequencing was peripheral blood. CDR3: CASSASSGGYNEQFF. The CDR3 coding sequence is TGTGCCAGCAGCGCCTCTAGCGGGGGCTACAATGAGCAGTTCTTC.